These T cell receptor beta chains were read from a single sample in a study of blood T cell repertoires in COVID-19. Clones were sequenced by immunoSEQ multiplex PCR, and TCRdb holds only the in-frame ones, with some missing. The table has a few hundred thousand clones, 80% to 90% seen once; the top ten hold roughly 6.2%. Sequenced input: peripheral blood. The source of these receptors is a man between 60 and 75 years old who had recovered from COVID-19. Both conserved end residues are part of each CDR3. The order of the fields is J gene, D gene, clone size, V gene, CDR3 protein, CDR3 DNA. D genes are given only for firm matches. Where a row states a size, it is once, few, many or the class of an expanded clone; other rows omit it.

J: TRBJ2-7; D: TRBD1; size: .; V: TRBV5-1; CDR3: CASKPGQGYEQYF; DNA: TGCGCCAGCAAGCCGGGACAGGGATACGAGCAGTACTTC
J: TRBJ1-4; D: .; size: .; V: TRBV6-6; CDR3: CASSPSILAGANEKLFF; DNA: TGTGCCAGCAGTCCCTCAATACTCGCGGGCGCTAATGAAAAACTGTTTTTT
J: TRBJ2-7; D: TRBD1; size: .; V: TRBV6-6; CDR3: CASSPPGQGPTISYEQYF; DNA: TGTGCCAGCAGTCCCCCGGGACAGGGGCCCACAATATCCTACGAGCAGTACTTC
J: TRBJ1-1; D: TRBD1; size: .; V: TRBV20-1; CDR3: CSASGDRVNTEAFF; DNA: TGCAGTGCTAGTGGGGACAGAGTGAACACTGAAGCTTTCTTT
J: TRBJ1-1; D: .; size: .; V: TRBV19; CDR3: CASLSTSGIGGLTEAFF; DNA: TGTGCCAGTCTTTCAACCTCCGGGATCGGGGGTTTAACTGAAGCTTTCTTT
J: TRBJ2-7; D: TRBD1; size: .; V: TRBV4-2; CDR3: CASSQAGTGDHEQYF; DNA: TGTGCCAGCAGCCAAGCGGGGACAGGGGACCACGAGCAGTACTTC
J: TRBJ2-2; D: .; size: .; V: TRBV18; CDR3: CASSPRRQTTGELFF; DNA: TGTGCCAGCTCGCCTCGGAGACAGACCACCGGGGAGCTGTTTTTT
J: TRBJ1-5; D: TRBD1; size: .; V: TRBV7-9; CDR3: CASSPPGTGGNQPQHF; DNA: TGTGCCAGCAGTCCTCCCGGGACAGGGGGCAATCAGCCCCAGCATTTT
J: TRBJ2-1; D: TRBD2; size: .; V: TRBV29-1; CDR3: CSVEDILAGGPFNEQFF; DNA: TGCAGCGTTGAAGATATACTAGCGGGAGGGCCTTTCAATGAGCAGTTCTTC
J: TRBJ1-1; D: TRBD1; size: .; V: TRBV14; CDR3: CASSQDTGARAFF; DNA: TGTGCCAGCAGCCAAGATACAGGGGCGCGAGCTTTCTTT
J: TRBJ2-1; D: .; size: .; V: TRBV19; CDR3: CASSILRTAGDEGEQFF; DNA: TGTGCCAGTAGTATTCTACGAACGGCCGGGGATGAGGGTGAGCAGTTCTTC
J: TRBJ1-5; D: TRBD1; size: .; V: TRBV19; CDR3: CASSYLPGQDTNQPQHF; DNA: TGTGCCAGTAGTTACCTACCCGGACAGGACACAAATCAGCCCCAGCATTTT
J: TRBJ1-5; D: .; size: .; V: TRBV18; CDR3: CASSPPGGVLGQPQHF; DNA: TGTGCCAGCTCACCGCCCGGCGGGGTTTTAGGTCAGCCCCAGCATTTT
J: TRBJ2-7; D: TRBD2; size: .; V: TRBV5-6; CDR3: CASSSWTSGRYEQYF; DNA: TGTGCCAGCAGCTCCTGGACTAGCGGGAGATACGAGCAGTACTTC
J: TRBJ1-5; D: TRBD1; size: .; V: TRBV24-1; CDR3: CATRDRGGQPQHF; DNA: TGTGCCACCAGGGACAGGGGCGGACAGCCCCAGCATTTT
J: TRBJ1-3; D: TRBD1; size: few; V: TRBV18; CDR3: CASSLGQVTNSGNTIYF; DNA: TGTGCCAGCTCACTGGGACAGGTCACGAACTCTGGAAACACCATATATTTT
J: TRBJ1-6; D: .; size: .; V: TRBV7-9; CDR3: CASSRGESPLHF; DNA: TGTGCCAGCAGCCGGGGTGAATCACCCCTCCACTTT
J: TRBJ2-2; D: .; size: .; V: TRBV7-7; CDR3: CASSPDRLAGELFF; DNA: TGTGCCAGCAGCCCAGACAGGTTGGCCGGGGAGCTGTTTTTT
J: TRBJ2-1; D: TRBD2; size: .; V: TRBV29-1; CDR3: CSVIRPGGSGRDEQFF; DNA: TGCAGCGTTATTAGGCCGGGTGGTAGCGGGAGAGATGAGCAGTTCTTC
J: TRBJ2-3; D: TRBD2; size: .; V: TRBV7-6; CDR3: CASSRGLAGGHSTDTQYF; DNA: TGTGCCAGCAGCCGGGGACTAGCGGGGGGACATAGCACAGATACGCAGTATTTT
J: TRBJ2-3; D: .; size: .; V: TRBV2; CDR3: CAGSAGTQYF; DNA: TGTGCCGGATCTGCGGGTACGCAGTATTTT
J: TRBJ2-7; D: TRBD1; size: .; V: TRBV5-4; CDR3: CASSLGDRRYYEQYF; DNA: TGTGCCAGCAGCTTGGGGGACAGGAGATACTACGAGCAGTACTTC
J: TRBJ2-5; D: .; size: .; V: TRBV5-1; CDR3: CASSSGLLQETQYF; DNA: TGCGCCAGCAGCTCGGGACTGCTCCAAGAGACCCAGTACTTC
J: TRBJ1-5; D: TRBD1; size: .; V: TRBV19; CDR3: CASSAGTVADQPQHF; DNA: TGTGCCAGTAGTGCCGGGACAGTTGCGGATCAGCCCCAGCATTTT
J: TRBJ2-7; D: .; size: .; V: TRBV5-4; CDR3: CASSLGLGGATGGYEQYF; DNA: TGTGCCAGCAGCTTGGGATTGGGGGGGGCAACGGGTGGCTACGAGCAGTACTTC
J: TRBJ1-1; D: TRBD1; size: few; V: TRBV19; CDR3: CASSSGQGAATEAFF; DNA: TGTGCCAGTAGTTCGGGACAGGGGGCGGCCACTGAAGCTTTCTTT
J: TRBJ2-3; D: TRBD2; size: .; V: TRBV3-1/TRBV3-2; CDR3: CASSQDLVAGVTDTQYF; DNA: TGTGCCAGCAGCCAAGATCTAGTAGCGGGAGTGACAGATACGCAGTATTTT
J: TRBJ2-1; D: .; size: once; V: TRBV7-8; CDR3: CATGGSASNEQFF; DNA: TGTGCCACCGGGGGTAGCGCGAGCAATGAGCAGTTCTTC
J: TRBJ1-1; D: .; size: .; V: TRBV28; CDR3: CASPPDTRGGTEAFF; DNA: TGTGCCAGCCCACCCGATACAAGAGGGGGCACTGAAGCTTTCTTT
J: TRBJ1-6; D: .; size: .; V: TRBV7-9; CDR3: CASSLAGGQNSPLHF; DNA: TGTGCCAGCAGCTTAGCGGGGGGGCAAAATTCACCCCTCCACTTT
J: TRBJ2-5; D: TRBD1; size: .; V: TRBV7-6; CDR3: CASSLGTSTGTGIQETQYF; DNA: TGTGCCAGCAGCTTAGGGACCAGTACCGGGACAGGCATTCAAGAGACCCAGTACTTC
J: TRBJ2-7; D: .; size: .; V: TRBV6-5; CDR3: CASSRGQHEQYF; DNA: TGTGCCAGCAGCCGTGGACAGCACGAGCAGTACTTC
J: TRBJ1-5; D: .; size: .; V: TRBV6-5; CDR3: CASSYSAGQPQHF; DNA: TGTGCCAGCAGTTATTCCGCGGGTCAGCCCCAGCATTTT
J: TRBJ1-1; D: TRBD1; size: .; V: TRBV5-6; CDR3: CASSALQGRNTEAFF; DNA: TGTGCCAGCAGCGCACTACAGGGGAGGAACACTGAAGCTTTCTTT
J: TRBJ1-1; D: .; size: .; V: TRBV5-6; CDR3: CASSLERGIQAFF; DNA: TGTGCCAGCAGCTTGGAGCGGGGTATTCAAGCTTTCTTT
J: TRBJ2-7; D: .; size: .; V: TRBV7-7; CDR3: CASSLERGLSYEQYF; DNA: TGTGCCAGCAGCTTAGAACGGGGGTTGTCCTACGAGCAGTACTTC
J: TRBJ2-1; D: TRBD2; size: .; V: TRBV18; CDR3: CASALRLAPYNEQFF; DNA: TGTGCCAGCGCGTTACGACTAGCCCCCTACAATGAGCAGTTCTTC
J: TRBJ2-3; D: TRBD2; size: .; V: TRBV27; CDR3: CASSLGTSGRTDTQYF; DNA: TGTGCCAGCAGTTTAGGGACTAGCGGGCGCACAGATACGCAGTATTTT
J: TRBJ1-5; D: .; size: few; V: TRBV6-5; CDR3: CASRNDRLKNQPQHF; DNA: TGTGCCAGCAGAAACGACAGGTTGAAGAATCAGCCCCAGCATTTT
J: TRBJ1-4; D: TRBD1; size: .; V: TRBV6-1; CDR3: CASSGQGVVGTNEKLFF; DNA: TGTGCCAGCAGTGGACAGGGGGTAGTGGGAACTAATGAAAAACTGTTTTTT
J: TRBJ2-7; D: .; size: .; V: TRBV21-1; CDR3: CASSQGSYEQYF; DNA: TGTGCCAGCAGCCAGGGGTCCTACGAGCAGTACTTC
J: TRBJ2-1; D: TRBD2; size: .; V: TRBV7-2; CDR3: CASSYQHGTSASNEQFF; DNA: TGTGCCAGCAGCTACCAACACGGGACTAGCGCCTCCAATGAGCAGTTCTTC
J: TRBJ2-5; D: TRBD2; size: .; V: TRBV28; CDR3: CASSVTSAAIETQYF; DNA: TGTGCCAGCAGTGTCACTAGCGCAGCCATCGAGACCCAGTACTTC
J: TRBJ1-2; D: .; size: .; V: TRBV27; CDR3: CASSSRTATRGGYTF; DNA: TGTGCCAGCAGTTCGAGGACAGCGACCCGCGGTGGCTACACCTTC
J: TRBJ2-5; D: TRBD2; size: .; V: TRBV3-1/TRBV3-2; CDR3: CASSPKRRTSGPQETQYF; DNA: TGTGCCAGCAGCCCGAAGAGACGGACTAGCGGGCCCCAAGAGACCCAGTACTTC
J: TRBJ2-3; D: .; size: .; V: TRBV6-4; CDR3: CASSSKGARDTQYF; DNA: TGTGCCAGCAGTTCAAAAGGGGCCAGAGATACGCAGTATTTT
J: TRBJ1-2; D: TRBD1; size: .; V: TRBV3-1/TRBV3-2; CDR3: CASSQGYRGGGYTF; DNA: TGTGCCAGCAGCCAAGGATACAGGGGAGGTGGCTACACCTTC
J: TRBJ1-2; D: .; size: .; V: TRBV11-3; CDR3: CASSLMGPYRVRYGYTF; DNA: TGTGCCAGCAGCTTAATGGGGCCCTACAGGGTGCGCTATGGCTACACCTTC
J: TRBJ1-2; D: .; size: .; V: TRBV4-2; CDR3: CASSQEPAGRGYTF; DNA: TGTGCCAGCAGCCAAGAACCGGCAGGGCGTGGCTACACCTTC
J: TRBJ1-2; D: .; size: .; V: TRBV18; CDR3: CASSPPTRVNYGYTF; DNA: TGTGCCAGCTCACCACCGACCAGGGTCAACTATGGCTACACCTTC
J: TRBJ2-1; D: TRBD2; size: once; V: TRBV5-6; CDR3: CASSFSVAGGKEQFF; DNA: TGTGCCAGCAGCTTCAGTGTAGCGGGAGGGAAAGAGCAGTTCTTC
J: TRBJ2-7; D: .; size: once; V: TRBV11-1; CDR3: CASSLATEHYEQYF; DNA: TGTGCCAGCAGCTTAGCGACAGAACACTACGAGCAGTACTTC
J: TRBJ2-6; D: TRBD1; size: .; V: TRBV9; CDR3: CASSVAPGRQGARISGANVLTF; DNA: TGTGCCAGCAGCGTAGCCCCCGGGCGGCAGGGGGCCCGCATCTCTGGGGCCAACGTCCTGACTTTC
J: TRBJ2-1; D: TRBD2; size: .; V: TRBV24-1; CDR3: CATSRSGSVNEQFF; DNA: TGTGCCACCAGTAGGAGCGGGAGTGTAAATGAGCAGTTCTTC
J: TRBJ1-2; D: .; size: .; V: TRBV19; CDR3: CASSPGGSNYGYTF; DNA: TGTGCCAGTAGTCCGGGTGGATCTAACTATGGCTACACCTTC
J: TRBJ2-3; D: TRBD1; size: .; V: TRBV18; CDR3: CASSPGQSTDTQYF; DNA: TGTGCCAGCTCACCGGGACAGAGCACAGATACGCAGTATTTT
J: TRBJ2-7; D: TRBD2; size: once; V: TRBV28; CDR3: CASSHHNAGGSPLGSSYEQYF; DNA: TGTGCCAGCAGTCACCATAATGCGGGAGGTTCCCCCCTTGGTAGCTCCTACGAGCAGTACTTC
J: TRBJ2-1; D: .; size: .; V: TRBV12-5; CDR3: CASGLVRGSEQFF; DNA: TGTGCTAGTGGTTTGGTACGGGGGTCTGAGCAGTTCTTC
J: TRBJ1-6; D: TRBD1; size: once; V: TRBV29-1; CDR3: CSVKDRRPNSPLHF; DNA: TGCAGCGTCAAGGACAGGCGACCCAATTCACCCCTCCACTTT
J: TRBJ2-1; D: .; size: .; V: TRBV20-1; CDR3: CSAGEINEQFF; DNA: TGCAGTGCCGGAGAAATCAATGAGCAGTTCTTC